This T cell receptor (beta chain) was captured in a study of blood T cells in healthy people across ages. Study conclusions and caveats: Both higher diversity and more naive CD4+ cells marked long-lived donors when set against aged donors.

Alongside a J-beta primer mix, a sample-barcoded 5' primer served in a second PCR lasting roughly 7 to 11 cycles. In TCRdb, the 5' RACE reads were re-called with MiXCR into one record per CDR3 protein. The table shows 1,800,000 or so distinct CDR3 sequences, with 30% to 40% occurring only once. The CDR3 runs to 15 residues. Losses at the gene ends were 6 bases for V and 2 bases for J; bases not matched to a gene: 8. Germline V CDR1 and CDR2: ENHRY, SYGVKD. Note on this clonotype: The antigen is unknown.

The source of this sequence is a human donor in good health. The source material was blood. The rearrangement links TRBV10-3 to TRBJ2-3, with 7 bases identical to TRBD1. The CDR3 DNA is TGTGCCATCAGGGCCCGGGACAGAGACACAGATACGCAGTATTTT. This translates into CAIRARDRDTDTQYF.